These T cell receptor beta chains were read from a single sample in a study of T cells after yellow fever vaccination. TCRdb itself ran the 5' RACE reads through MiXCR, one entry per CDR3 protein. The data contain a few hundred thousand distinct CDR3 sequences, 3.5% to 5% of them singletons. Sequencing used PBMCs, obtained 15 days after the yellow fever booster vaccination. The receptors stem from a man younger than 35 who received the YFV17D yellow fever vaccine. The CDR3 runs from the conserved cysteine through the conserved F or W. Fields, in order: V gene, J gene, D gene, clone size, CDR3 protein, CDR3 DNA. The D gene is left open where the match is weak. The listing skips clone size in some rows; elsewhere it reads once, few, many or a size class.

TRBV12-3/TRBV12-4	TRBJ1-6	.	many	CASSLARGNSPLHF	TGTGCCAGCAGTTTAGCGAGAGGGAATTCACCCCTCCACTTT
TRBV5-1	TRBJ1-4	.	many	CASSLIGSENEKLFF	TGCGCCAGCAGCTTGATAGGGTCGGAAAATGAAAAACTGTTTTTT
TRBV7-9	TRBJ1-4	.	.	CASSLAGTINLFF	TGTGCCAGCAGCTTAGCCGGGACCATAAACCTGTTTTTT
TRBV21-1	TRBJ1-1	.	few	CARGGRRTEAFF	TGTGCCAGAGGGGGGCGCAGGACTGAAGCTTTCTTT
TRBV4-3	TRBJ1-2	.	few	CASSQEYDNYGYTF	TGCGCCAGCAGCCAAGAGTACGATAACTATGGCTACACCTTC
TRBV7-2	TRBJ2-3	TRBD2	.	CASSFLAGRTDTQYF	TGTGCCAGCAGCTTCCTAGCGGGGCGTACAGATACGCAGTATTTT
TRBV10-3	TRBJ2-3	.	many	CAISGGTDTQYF	TGTGCCATCTCAGGTGGGACAGATACGCAGTATTTT
TRBV18	TRBJ1-2	.	many	CASSLGTPHNNYGYTF	TGTGCCAGCTCACTCGGGACGCCGCACAATAACTATGGCTACACCTTC
TRBV5-1	TRBJ2-3	.	few	CASSLESPPTVGQYF	TGCGCCAGCAGCTTGGAATCCCCACCTACGGTAGGGCAGTATTTT
TRBV7-9	TRBJ2-5	.	.	CASSLEGIETQYF	TGTGCCAGCAGCTTAGAAGGGATAGAGACCCAGTACTTC
TRBV27	TRBJ1-5	.	many	CASSPAVSNQPQHF	TGTGCCAGCAGCCCCGCGGTCTCCAATCAGCCCCAGCATTTT
TRBV7-2	TRBJ2-1	TRBD2	many	CASSRLAGGYNEQFF	TGTGCCAGCAGCCGCCTAGCGGGGGGATACAATGAGCAGTTCTTC
TRBV7-9	TRBJ2-3	.	many	CASSLPGGLNTQYF	TGTGCCAGCAGCTTACCGGGGGGCCTGAATACGCAGTATTTT
TRBV9	TRBJ1-6	.	many	CASARNIDSPLHF	TGTGCCAGCGCACGGAATATTGATTCACCCCTCCACTTT
TRBV7-2	TRBJ2-1	.	many	CASSRPVGGNPTSYNEQFF	TGTGCCAGCAGCCGCCCAGTCGGGGGCAACCCTACCTCCTACAATGAGCAGTTCTTC
TRBV6-5	TRBJ1-3	.	many	CASSQSGQSRHTIYF	TGTGCCAGCAGTCAATCGGGCCAATCCCGCCACACCATATATTTT
TRBV4-1	TRBJ2-5	.	many	CASSQTSETQYF	TGCGCCAGCAGCCAGACGTCGGAGACCCAGTACTTC
TRBV7-2	TRBJ2-1	.	.	CASSPEGGGRDNEQFF	TGTGCCAGCAGCCCAGAGGGAGGGGGCAGGGATAATGAGCAGTTCTTC
TRBV10-2	TRBJ2-2	TRBD2	few	CATLSGSGGSTGELFF	TGCGCCACCCTAAGCGGGAGCGGGGGGTCCACCGGGGAGCTGTTTTTT
TRBV18	TRBJ2-1	TRBD1	many	CASSQQGANYNEQFF	TGTGCCAGCTCCCAACAGGGGGCAAACTACAATGAGCAGTTCTTC
TRBV24-1	TRBJ1-2	TRBD1	.	CATSDWTGDYGYTF	TGTGCCACCAGTGATTGGACAGGGGACTATGGCTACACCTTC
TRBV7-2	TRBJ2-7	.	.	CASSLAHGPEQYF	TGTGCCAGCAGCTTAGCCCACGGGCCCGAGCAGTACTTC
TRBV5-1	TRBJ1-6	.	few	CASREDQYNSPLHF	TGCGCCAGCAGGGAGGACCAGTATAATTCACCCCTCCACTTT
TRBV20-1	TRBJ2-4	.	many	CSARGVFMSGALAKNIQYF	TGCAGTGCTAGAGGAGTTTTTATGTCGGGGGCCCTAGCCAAAAACATTCAGTACTTC
TRBV4-3	TRBJ1-4	.	many	CASSRGGFEEKLFF	TGCGCCAGCAGCCGAGGGGGGTTTGAAGAAAAACTGTTTTTT
TRBV6-2/TRBV6-3	TRBJ1-2	.	few	CASSSLVPGRDYGYTF	TGTGCCAGCAGTTCGTTAGTCCCAGGGCGCGACTATGGCTACACCTTC
TRBV7-9	TRBJ2-3	.	few	CASKMDSSTDTQYF	TGTGCCAGCAAAATGGACAGTAGCACAGATACGCAGTATTTT
TRBV18	TRBJ1-1	TRBD1	many	CASSPTNRGIEAFF	TGTGCCAGCTCACCGACAAACAGGGGGATTGAAGCTTTCTTT
TRBV5-6	TRBJ1-5	.	many	CASSLSLNGGNQPQHF	TGTGCCAGCAGCTTGAGCCTGAACGGGGGCAATCAGCCCCAGCATTTT